This TCR beta chain was sequenced in a study of cytomegalovirus exposure and HLA in healthy donors. Background on the study: Researchers found that 81% of just under 400 genotyped donors fell within the Caucasian-associated ancestry cluster.

Primers for the PCR totalled 60 Vbeta and 13 Jbeta. This table comes from immunoSEQ multiplex PCR, and its TCRdb copy is limited to in-frame clones, with some not included. The sample lists approximately 210,000 clones, roughly 76% seen once, with approximately 2% in the top ten. Study-level findings and limits: Within the data, a cluster of highly shared sequence variants was likely a sequencing artifact. It was assumed in the presence/absence analyses that sequencing depth was roughly uniform across donors. TRBV6-2, TRBV6-3 and some other V segments were unresolvable in 87-base-pair reads.

With regard to this clone: Its antigen is as yet unknown.

CDR1 and CDR2 from the germline V gene are MDHEN and SYDVKM. V was clipped by 3 bases and J by 4 bases; unmatched bases: 9. The CDR3 is 15 residues long. The clonotype originates from a woman aged 30 to 39 in good health and CMV-seropositive. Sequencing used PBMCs. The chain carries TRBV28 and TRBJ2-7, with TRBD1 matching over 7 bases. The CDR3, as DNA: TGTGCCAGCAGTTTCGTTTTAGGACAGGCTTACGAGCAGTACTTC. This gives the protein CASSFVLGQAYEQYF.